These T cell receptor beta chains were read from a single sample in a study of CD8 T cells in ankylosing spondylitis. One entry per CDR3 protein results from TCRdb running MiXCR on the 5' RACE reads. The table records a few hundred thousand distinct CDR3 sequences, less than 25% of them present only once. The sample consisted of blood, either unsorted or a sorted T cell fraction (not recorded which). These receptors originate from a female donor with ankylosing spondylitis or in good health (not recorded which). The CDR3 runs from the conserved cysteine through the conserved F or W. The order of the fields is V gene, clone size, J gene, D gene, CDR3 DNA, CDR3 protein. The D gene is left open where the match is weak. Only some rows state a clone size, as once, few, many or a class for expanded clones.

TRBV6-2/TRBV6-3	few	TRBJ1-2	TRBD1	TGTGCCAGCAGACCGGGACAGGTCTATGGCTACACCTTC	CASRPGQVYGYTF
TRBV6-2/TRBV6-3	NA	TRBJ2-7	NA	TGTGCCAGCAGTCTTCATATTACGACAGGATCATACGAGCAGTACTTC	CASSLHITTGSYEQYF
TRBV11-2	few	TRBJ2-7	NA	TGTGCCAGCAGCTGGGACTCTACCTACGAGCAGTACTTC	CASSWDSTYEQYF
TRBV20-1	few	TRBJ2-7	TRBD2	TGCAGTGCCACCGGGACTAGCGGTGGAGCGCAGTACTTC	CSATGTSGGAQYF
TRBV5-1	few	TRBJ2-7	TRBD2	TGCGCCAGCAGCTCGGGGGCCGGGACTAGCGGATACGAGCAGTACTTC	CASSSGAGTSGYEQYF
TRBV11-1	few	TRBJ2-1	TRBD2	TGTGCCAGCAGGGGGGGAGGAGATAGCGGGATGTCCTACAATGAGCAGTTCTTC	CASRGGGDSGMSYNEQFF
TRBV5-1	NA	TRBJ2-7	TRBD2	TGCGCCAGCAGCTTGGAGATAGCGGGAGGGCCCCACGAGCAGTACTTC	CASSLEIAGGPHEQYF
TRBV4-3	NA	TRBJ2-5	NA	TGCGCCAGCAGCCAGAGACTGGACCAAGAGACCCAGTACTTC	CASSQRLDQETQYF
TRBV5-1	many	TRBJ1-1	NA	TGCGCCAGCAGCTTGCCGGGGGAAGGCAGCACTGAAGCTTTCTTT	CASSLPGEGSTEAFF
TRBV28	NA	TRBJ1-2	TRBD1	TGTGCCAGCCGGACCGGGACAGGGTTCGACTACACCTTC	CASRTGTGFDYTF
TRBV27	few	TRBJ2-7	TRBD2	TGTGCCAGCAGTTTGAAGCGGGAGTTAGCCTACGAGCAGTACTTC	CASSLKRELAYEQYF
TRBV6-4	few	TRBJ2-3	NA	TGTGCCAGCAGTGTTGACCACACAGATACGCAGTATTTT	CASSVDHTDTQYF
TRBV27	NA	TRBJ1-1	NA	TGTGCCAGTACCCCCGATGGGTGGTCGGCTTTCTTT	CASTPDGWSAFF
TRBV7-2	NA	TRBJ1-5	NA	TGTGCCAGCAGCCACCGAGAGGGCTATCAGCCCCAGCATTTT	CASSHREGYQPQHF
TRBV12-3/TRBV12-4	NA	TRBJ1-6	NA	TGTGCCAGCAGTTTTGATTTAGGGGGTTTGAATAATTCACCCCTCCACTTT	CASSFDLGGLNNSPLHF
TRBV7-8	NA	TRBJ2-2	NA	TGTGCCAGCACAAATAGGGGGGGACCGTGGTACGGGGAGCTGTTTTTT	CASTNRGGPWYGELFF
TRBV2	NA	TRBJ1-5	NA	TGTGCCAGCAGGGCAGAAACTGGGCCCAATCAGCCCCAGCATTTT	CASRAETGPNQPQHF
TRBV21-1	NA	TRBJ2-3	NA	TGTGCCAGCAGCAAAGTGGGGCCAGCGGGAGAGGAGACAGATACGCAGTATTTT	CASSKVGPAGEETDTQYF
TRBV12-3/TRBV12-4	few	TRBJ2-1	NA	TGTGCCAGCAGACGACTAGACAATGAGCAGTTCTTC	CASRRLDNEQFF
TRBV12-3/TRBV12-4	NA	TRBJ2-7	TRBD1	TGTGCCAGCAGCGGACCGGGACAGGGGAGGGTATTCTACGAGCAGTACTTC	CASSGPGQGRVFYEQYF
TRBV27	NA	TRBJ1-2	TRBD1	TGTGCCAGCAGTCCCGACAGGGGATCAGAGTACTATGGCTACACCTTC	CASSPDRGSEYYGYTF
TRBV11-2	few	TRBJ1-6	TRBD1	TGTGCCAGCAGCTTAGATTGGGACAGATCTTCACCCCTCCACTTT	CASSLDWDRSSPLHF
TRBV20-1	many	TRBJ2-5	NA	TGCAGTGCTAGATGGGAGGGGGGGGACGAGACCCAGTACTTC	CSARWEGGDETQYF
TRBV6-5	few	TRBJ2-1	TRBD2	TGTGCCAGCAGTTACTCGGCGGGGGGCAATGAGCAGTTCTTC	CASSYSAGGNEQFF
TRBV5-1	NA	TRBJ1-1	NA	TGCGCCAGCAGCTTTATCGACTCCCCGAACACTGAAGCTTTCTTT	CASSFIDSPNTEAFF
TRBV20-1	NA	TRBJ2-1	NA	TGCAGTGCTAGAGTGCCCTACAATGAGCAGTTCTTC	CSARVPYNEQFF
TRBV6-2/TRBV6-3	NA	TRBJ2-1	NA	TGTGCCAGCACCAACGGGCCTCAGCAGTTCTTC	CASTNGPQQFF
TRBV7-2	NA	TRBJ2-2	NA	TGTGCCAGCAGCTTAGCACACCGGGCGAGGACCGGGGAGCTGTTTTTT	CASSLAHRARTGELFF
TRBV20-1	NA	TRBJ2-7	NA	TGCAGTGCTAGACCCGACGGCCGACTGGGATACGAGCAGTACTTC	CSARPDGRLGYEQYF
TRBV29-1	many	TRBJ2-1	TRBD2	TGCAGCGCCCGAGGCATTGGAGGACTAGCCCTTGAGCAGTTCTTC	CSARGIGGLALEQFF
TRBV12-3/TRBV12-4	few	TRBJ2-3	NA	TGTGCCAGCAGTTTAAAACTCCTGGACACAGATACGCAGTATTTT	CASSLKLLDTDTQYF
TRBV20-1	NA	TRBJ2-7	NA	TGCAGTGCTAGAGTGCCGGGCAGCTCCTACGAGCAGTACTTC	CSARVPGSSYEQYF
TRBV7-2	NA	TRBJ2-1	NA	TGTGCCAGCAGCTTCCACGGCGGAGCCTACAATGAGCAGTTCTTC	CASSFHGGAYNEQFF
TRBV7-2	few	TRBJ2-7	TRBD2	TGTGCCAGCAGCATGACTAGCATCCACGAGCAGTACTTC	CASSMTSIHEQYF
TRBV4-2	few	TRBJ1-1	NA	TGTGCCAGCAGCCAAGAGGCTACTTTGAACACTGAAGCTTTCTTT	CASSQEATLNTEAFF
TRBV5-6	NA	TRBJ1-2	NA	TGTGCCAGCAGCACCACCCACCGGGCTAACTATGGCTACACCTTC	CASSTTHRANYGYTF
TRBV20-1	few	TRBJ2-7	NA	TGCAGTGCTAGAGAAAACGGGCGGGCCCCCTACGAGCAGTACTTC	CSARENGRAPYEQYF
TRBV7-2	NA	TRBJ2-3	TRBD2	TGTGCCAGCAGCCACCCGGGTAGCGGGAGGTTTACAGATACGCAGTATTTT	CASSHPGSGRFTDTQYF
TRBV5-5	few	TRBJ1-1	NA	TGTGCCAGCAGCTCCTTACGACAGACCATGAACACTGAAGCTTTCTTT	CASSSLRQTMNTEAFF
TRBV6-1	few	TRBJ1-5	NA	TGTGCCACCCGGAAGGAGGGAGGGCAGCCCCAGCATTTT	CATRKEGGQPQHF
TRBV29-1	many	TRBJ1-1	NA	TGCAGCGTTGAACTAATATTCAGGGGTCGGAACACTGAAGCTTTCTTT	CSVELIFRGRNTEAFF
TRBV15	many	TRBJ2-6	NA	TGTGCCACCAGCAGAGATCAAAGGCTTACGAGCTCTGGGGCCAACGTCCTGACTTTC	CATSRDQRLTSSGANVLTF
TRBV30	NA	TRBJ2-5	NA	TGTGCCTGGAGTGTACAGGGAAGAGAGACCCAGTACTTC	CAWSVQGRETQYF
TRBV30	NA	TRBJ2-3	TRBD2	TGTGCCTGGAGTGCCCGACTAGCGGGAGTAACTAATACGCAGTATTTT	CAWSARLAGVTNTQYF
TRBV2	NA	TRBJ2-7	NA	TGTGCCAGCAGAAGAGCGGACAGCGGGGAGCAGTACTTC	CASRRADSGEQYF
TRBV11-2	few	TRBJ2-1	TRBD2	TGTGCCAGCAGCTTCGCTAGCGGGGCCTACAATGAGCAGTTCTTC	CASSFASGAYNEQFF
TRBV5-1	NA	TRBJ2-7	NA	TGCGCCAGCAGCTTTGGACGGGGGCCTGTCGAGCAGTACTTC	CASSFGRGPVEQYF
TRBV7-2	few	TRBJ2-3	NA	TGTGCCAGCAGCCCCTATAACACAGATACGCAGTATTTT	CASSPYNTDTQYF
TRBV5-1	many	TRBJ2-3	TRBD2	TGTGCCAGCAGCCTTGGACTAGCGGGAGCAGATACGCAGTATTTT	CASSLGLAGADTQYF
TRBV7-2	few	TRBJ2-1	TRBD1	TGTGCCAGCAGTCAGGACAGGGGCGAATGGACCAATGAGCAGTTCTTC	CASSQDRGEWTNEQFF
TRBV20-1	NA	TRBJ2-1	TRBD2	TGCAGTGCTATTCGTCCCAAAGCGGGAGGTACCTTCAATGAGCAGTTCTTC	CSAIRPKAGGTFNEQFF
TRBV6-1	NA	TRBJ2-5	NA	TGTGCCAGCAGGAGGGTAGGCCTCCAAGAGACCCAGTACTTC	CASRRVGLQETQYF
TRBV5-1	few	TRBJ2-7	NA	TGCGCCAGCAGCCTGCCCCCGGGACACGGTATTCCCTACGAGCAGTACTTC	CASSLPPGHGIPYEQYF
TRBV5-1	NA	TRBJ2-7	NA	TGCGCCAGCAGCTTGGAAGGAGTTGAACCTGACGAGCAGTACTTC	CASSLEGVEPDEQYF